Each of the 19 T cell receptor beta chains below was sequenced from the same sample in a study of blood T cells in healthy people across ages. Next came a second PCR, run for about 7 to 12 cycles, which used a sample-barcoded 5' primer along with a J-beta primer mix. MiXCR was run by TCRdb on the 5' RACE reads, yielding one entry per CDR3 protein. The table has over 1,500,000 distinct CDR3 sequences, about two fifths seen once. The sample comprised blood. These TCRs come from a human donor in good health.

In DNA form, the CDR3 reads TGTGCCAGCAGCTCCCAGCGGGGGCGGGATGAGCAGTTCTTC. This encodes CASSSQRGRDEQFF. The chain combines TRBV5-4 with TRBJ2-1, with 8 nucleotides matching TRBD2. The germline CDR1 and CDR2 sequences are SGHNT and YYREEE (reference sequence). V trimming: 3 bases; J trimming: 8 bases; junction bases outside the gene matches: 7. The CDR3 spans 14 residues.

This clonotype occurred a few times. The chain uses TRBV20-1 and TRBJ2-3; D is possibly TRBD2 (6 bases). The CDR3 sequence is 12 residues long. The V and J ends lost 3 bases and 8 bases respectively, with 12 bases between them. Germline V gene sequence: CDR1 DFQATT, CDR2 SNEGSKA (reference sequence). The CDR3 loop reads CSARTGDVTQYF. The CDR3 DNA follows: TGCAGTGCTAGGACGGGGGATGTTACGCAGTATTTT.

This clonotype was seen a few times. The chain recombines TRBV5-1 with TRBJ2-1, with 12 nucleotides matching TRBD1. The ends lost 0 bases at V and 5 bases at J; junction bases unmatched: 18. The germline V gene has CDR1 SGHRS and CDR2 YFSETQ. The CDR3 runs 21 residues. The CDR3 spells CASSLVGIGDRGRGLHNEQFF. The CDR3 bases are TGCGCCAGCAGCTTGGTGGGTATCGGGGACAGGGGGCGAGGACTACACAATGAGCAGTTCTTC.

J is TRBJ1-2 and V is TRBV9; 7 nucleotides agree with TRBD1. The CDR3 totals 14 residues. Germline V CDR1 and CDR2: SGDLS, YYNGEE. The V gene end was trimmed by 3 bases and the J gene end by 4 bases; junction bases not matched to a gene: 6. The CDR3 nucleotides read TGTGCCAGCAGCGGGACGGGACAGCTCTATGGCTACACCTTC. It specifies CASSGTGQLYGYTF.

This clonotype was observed a few times. The chain employs TRBV7-2 and TRBJ2-1; the match to TRBD2 covers 9 bases. The CDR3 covers 15 residues. The trim removed 1 base at V and 6 bases at J, leaving 4 bases unmatched. Germline lookup yields CDR1 SGHTA and CDR2 FQGNSA. As DNA, the CDR3 is TGTGCCAGCAGCTTAGAACTAGCGGGTACCAATGAGCAGTTCTTC. It encodes CASSLELAGTNEQFF.

The chain combines TRBV2 with TRBJ2-6; no definite D call. Germline CDR1 and CDR2: SNHLY and FYNNEI. Trimming removed 3 bases at V and 4 bases at J, with 7 bases between. This CDR3 region has 14 residues. This CDR3 is CASSDRTGANVLTF. CDR3 DNA sequence: TGTGCCAGCAGTGATCGGACCGGGGCCAACGTCCTGACTTTC.

This clonotype was counted only a few times. The chain has TRBV15 and TRBJ2-5; TRBD2 matches at 11 bases. With 0 bases clipped from V and 4 bases from J, the junction kept 10 bases outside the gene matches. Germline V gene sequence: CDR1 LNHNV, CDR2 YYDKDF (reference sequence). The CDR3 covers 18 residues. The CDR3: CATSRDLASGGSGETQYF. CDR3 DNA: TGTGCCACCAGCAGAGATTTGGCTAGCGGGGGGTCAGGAGAGACCCAGTACTTC.

The chain joins TRBV12-3 or TRBV12-4 to TRBJ1-2, with TRBD1 matching 7 bases. V lost 1 base and J lost 1; bases outside the gene matches: 21. The CDR3 consists of 21 residues. CDR3 sequence: CASSLVPDIQGGAFRNYGYTF. The DNA for the CDR3 is TGTGCCAGCAGTTTAGTGCCGGACATCCAGGGGGGCGCGTTTCGTAACTATGGCTACACCTTC.

V and J are TRBV7-2 and TRBJ2-5, with 7 bases fitting TRBD2. Unmatched junction bases numbered 11, after V lost 5 bases and J lost 2 bases. The CDR3 covers 16 residues. The germline CDR1 and CDR2 sequences are SGHTA and FQGNSA. The CDR3 region is CASSGFPRTRQETQYF. The CDR3 DNA is TGTGCCAGCAGCGGTTTCCCGAGGACTAGACAAGAGACCCAGTACTTC.

There are a few counts of this clonotype. V is TRBV6-1 and J is TRBJ2-4; D is perhaps TRBD2 (7 bases). V shed 6 bases and J shed 5 bases, with 14 bases lying between them. The germline CDR1 and CDR2 sequences are MNHNS and SASEGT. This CDR3 has 14 residues. CDR3 amino acids: CASRRGLFENIQYF. CDR3 in DNA: TGTGCCAGCAGGCGGGGGCTATTTGAAAACATTCAGTACTTC.

This clonotype was observed a single time. The chain has TRBV25-1 and TRBJ2-4; the D call may be TRBD1 or TRBD2 (7 bases each). The CDR3 loop spans 13 amino acids. Trimming cost V 7 bases and J 5 bases, with 12 bases left between them. The germline gives CDR1 MGHDK, CDR2 SYGVNS. CDR3 protein: CASTPGGENIQYF. The CDR3 region has the DNA TGTGCCAGCACTCCAGGGGGGGAAAACATTCAGTACTTC.

This chain connects TRBV29-1 to TRBJ1-1; 8 nucleotides agree with TRBD1. V lost 7 bases to trimming and J lost 1 base; unmatched junction nucleotides: 2. Germline-derived CDR1 and CDR2 are SQVTM and ANQGSEA. The CDR3 length is 12 residues. DNA for the CDR3: TGCAGCGCAGGGGGCAGGAACACTGAAGCTTTCTTT. This codes for CSAGGRNTEAFF.

This clonotype was counted only a few times. The chain couples TRBV28 to TRBJ2-5; the D is unclear. The V end lost 2 bases, the J end lost 3 bases, and 7 bases lay between the germline ends. The CDR3 consists of 13 residues. Germline loops: CDR1 MDHEN, CDR2 SYDVKM. CDR3: CASSLAWKETQYF. The CDR3 bases are TGTGCCAGCAGTTTAGCTTGGAAAGAGACCCAGTACTTC. The full variable domain, with the rest looked up from reference TRBV28 and TRBJ2-5, is DVKVTQSSRYLVKRTGEKVFLECVQDMDHENMFWYRQDPGLGLRLIYFSYDVKMKEKGDIPEGYSVSREKKERFSLILESASTNQTSMYLCASSLAWKETQYFGPGTRLLVL.

V usage is TRBV28 and J usage is TRBJ2-7; maybe TRBD1 (5 bases). The V gene lost 7 bases and the J gene lost 2 bases, with 15 bases spanning the gap. Germline V CDR1 and CDR2: MDHEN, SYDVKM. This CDR3 comprises 14 residues. The CDR3 region has the DNA TGTGCCAGCACAACTGTGGACACGACCTACGAGCAGTACTTC. Translating gives CASTTVDTTYEQYF.

This clonotype was counted only a few times. The chain has TRBV29-1 and TRBJ2-7; 8 bases are shared with TRBD1. The ends lost 3 bases at V and 2 bases at J; junction bases unmatched: 6. The germline gives CDR1 SQVTM, CDR2 ANQGSEA. The CDR3 extends over 14 amino acids. CDR3 sequence (DNA): TGCAGCGTTGATTGGACAGGGTTACCCTACGAGCAGTACTTC. It codes for CSVDWTGLPYEQYF.

This clonotype was seen repeatedly, ten times or more. DNA for the CDR3: TGCGCCAGCAGGACAGGGGGGAACGATGAGCAGTTCTTC. It yields the protein CASRTGGNDEQFF. V is TRBV4-1 and J is TRBJ2-1, with 9 bases that match TRBD1. CDR1 MGHRA and CDR2 YSYEKL come from the germline V gene. There are 13 residues in the CDR3. With 6 bases clipped from V and 8 bases from J, the junction kept 5 bases outside the gene matches.

The rearrangement links TRBV5-1 to TRBJ2-1, with D maybe TRBD1 (5 bases). The CDR3 runs 18 residues. Trimming shortened V by 0 bases and J by 1 base, and 17 bases separated the two germline ends. From germline, CDR1 is SGHRS and CDR2 YFSETQ. The CDR3 here is CASSLAPYRLGSYNEQFF. CDR3 nucleotide sequence: TGCGCCAGCAGCTTGGCCCCCTACAGGCTGGGGTCCTACAATGAGCAGTTCTTC.

This clonotype was counted a few times. The J gene is TRBJ2-1, the V gene TRBV7-9; the D call may be TRBD1 or TRBD2 (5 bases each). The germline CDR1 and CDR2 sequences are SEHNR and FQNEAQ (reference sequence). The CDR3 has 14 residues. The V and J ends lost 6 bases and 10 bases respectively, with 19 bases between them. CDR3 DNA: TGTGCCAGCAGATCAACCGGGACCCACGGGGAGCAGTTCTTC. Its translation: CASRSTGTHGEQFF.

This clonotype was picked up a small number of times. The chain recombines TRBV10-3 with TRBJ2-3, with 11 nucleotides matching TRBD2. CDR3 length equals 16 residues. With V trimmed by 8 bases and J by 0 bases, 7 bases remained unmatched. Germline V CDR1 and CDR2: ENHRY, SYGVKD. The CDR3 region is CAILAGGSTSTDTQYF. The CDR3 DNA reads as TGTGCCATCCTAGCGGGGGGCTCCACTAGCACAGATACGCAGTATTTT.